This T cell receptor (beta chain) was identified in a study of blood T cell repertoires in COVID-19. Per the original methods: Reference gene primers were amplified, and this amplification served to estimate nucleated cell counts. Generated by immunoSEQ multiplex PCR, the TCRdb table keeps only in-frame clones and is missing some. V and J calls plus clone size are reproduced from that table; the DNA served to infer D and trimming. This sample has fewer than 90,000 clones, with approximately 91% found just once. The ends lost 11 bases at V and 2 bases at J; junction bases unmatched: 9. The CDR3 extends over 14 amino acids. Germline loops: CDR1 LNHDA, CDR2 SQIVND (reference sequence).

This TCR derives from a man in his sixties or seventies with acute or convalescent COVID-19. The V and J genes are TRBV19 and TRBJ2-7; TRBD1 matches 10 bases. The material sequenced was peripheral blood. Written as DNA, the CDR3 is TGTGCCTATGAGGGACAGGGGCTTCCCTACGAGCAGTACTTC. Its protein is CAYEGQGLPYEQYF.